The table lists the clone carrying this T cell receptor beta chain with a few counts. One base away lies a much larger clone, so this may be a sequencing read error. This sample is drawn from a study of tumor-infiltrating lymphocytes in primary liver carcinoma. Germline DNA was also extracted, with blood RNA taken from unsorted whole blood. Synthesis of TCR beta cDNA was carried out from 450 to 650 ng total RNA with a constant-region primer. TCR beta libraries came from three nested multiplex PCR rounds using slightly modified ARM-PCR. TCRdb ran MiXCR on the multiplex PCR reads and lists one entry per CDR3 protein. The sample lists 250,000 to 400,000 distinct CDR3 sequences, 65% occurring once. This clonotype was sampled from a man in his forties or fifties with primary liver carcinoma and hepatitis B virus infection. What was sequenced was peripheral blood.

The CDR3: CSVGYPRSYGYTF. The CDR3 bases are TGCAGCGTTGGATACCCCCGCAGCTATGGCTACACCTTC. The chain joins TRBV29-1 to TRBJ1-2; D gene uncertain. The CDR3 consists of 13 residues. V shed 4 bases and J shed 4 bases, with 13 bases lying between them. CDR1 and CDR2 from the germline V gene are SQVTM and ANQGSEA.